These 32 T cell receptor beta chains came from one sample sequenced in a study of cytomegalovirus exposure and HLA in healthy donors. Measured with immunoSEQ multiplex PCR; TCRdb has only the in-frame clones, and not every one. The sample holds roughly 130,000 clones; roughly 90% are singletons and the top ten take approximately 1.5%. The material sequenced was PBMCs. The receptors originated from a man aged 30-40 years in good health and CMV-seronegative.

The rearrangement uses TRBV2 and TRBJ2-5; 8 bases match TRBD2. Germline V lookup: CDR1 SNHLY, CDR2 FYNNEI. The CDR3 totals 16 residues. Trimming took 7 bases from V and 2 from J; bases not matched to a gene: 12. In nucleotides, the CDR3 is TGTGCCAGCAAGCTCGAAGGGGGACTAGGGCAAGAGACCCAGTACTTC. The encoded protein is CASKLEGGLGQETQYF.

This clone has a handful of counts. CDR3 region: CAWRRQVNTEAFF. The CDR3, as DNA: TGTGCCTGGAGGCGACAGGTGAACACTGAAGCTTTCTTT. The rearrangement joins TRBV30 to TRBJ1-1, with a weak D call TRBD1 (6 bases). This CDR3 region has 13 residues. Looked up from germline, CDR1 is GTSNPN and CDR2 is SVGIG (reference sequence). V lost 3 bases and J lost 0, with 8 bases in between.

The chain employs TRBV27 and TRBJ2-1; tentatively, D is TRBD2 (5 bases). CDR3 length equals 15 residues. The germline V and J ends were trimmed by 6 bases and 0 bases, with 12 bases remaining between them. Germline CDR1 is MNHEY and CDR2 is SMNVEV (reference sequence). CDR3 sequence (DNA): TGTGCCAGCAGCCTCGCTAGCCACTCCTACAATGAGCAGTTCTTC. Protein: CASSLASHSYNEQFF.

V and J are TRBV15 and TRBJ1-2; tentative D call: TRBD1 (5 bases). The V end lost 9 bases, the J end lost 6 bases, and 17 bases lay between the germline ends. The CDR3 loop spans 13 amino acids. Germline CDR1 is LNHNV and CDR2 is YYDKDF (reference sequence). The CDR3 DNA sequence: TGTGCCACGCGCTTGAGTGGGGGGGATGGCTACACCTTC. It encodes CATRLSGGDGYTF.

The chain employs TRBV5-1 and TRBJ2-5, with TRBD1 identical over 9 bases. This CDR3 spans 15 amino acids. Germline assignment: CDR1 SGHRS and CDR2 YFSETQ. J gave up 1 base and V 4 bases, and 5 bases lay outside the gene matches. The CDR3 DNA sequence: TGCGCCAGCAGCCGAACAGGGGGCTTCCAAGAGACCCAGTACTTC. Translating gives CASSRTGGFQETQYF.

The rearrangement uses TRBV25-1 and TRBJ2-7; 15 nucleotides align to TRBD2. Per germline, CDR1 MGHDK and CDR2 SYGVNS. The CDR3 totals 16 residues. V gave up 4 bases and J gave up 7 bases; unmatched junction bases: 8. In DNA, the CDR3 is TGTGCCAGCAGTGGGACTAGCGGGAGGGCCACTTCGGAGCAGTACTTC. It yields the protein CASSGTSGRATSEQYF.

The count of this clone is one. The rearrangement joins TRBV30 to TRBJ2-1; 12 bases fit TRBD2. CDR3 size: 15 residues. With 1 base clipped from V and 7 bases from J, the junction kept 5 bases outside the gene matches. Looked up from germline, CDR1 is GTSNPN and CDR2 is SVGIG (reference sequence). In DNA, the CDR3 is TGTGCCTGGAGTGCGACTAGCGGGAGTATAAATGAGCAGTTCTTC. It is translated as CAWSATSGSINEQFF.

This clone was observed once. The genes are TRBV5-1 and TRBJ2-3, with 8 bases aligning to TRBD2. J lost 6 bases, V lost 2 bases, and 5 bases had no gene match. This CDR3 region has 14 residues. The V gene's germline CDR1 is SGHRS and CDR2 YFSETQ. CDR3 sequence reads: CASSLAGEGDTQYF. For the CDR3, the DNA is TGCGCCAGCAGCTTAGCGGGAGAAGGGGATACGCAGTATTTT.

V and J are TRBV11-3 and TRBJ2-1; weak D call: TRBD2 (6 bases). This CDR3 spans 15 amino acids. Germline CDR1 reads SGHNT; CDR2 reads YENEEA. V dropped 5 bases and J dropped 1 base, with 12 bases sitting between them. For the CDR3, the DNA is TGTGCCAGCAGCCGGGACGGGGGTTCCTACAATGAGCAGTTCTTC. It codes for CASSRDGGSYNEQFF.

The chain employs TRBV19 and TRBJ1-2; a possible D gene is TRBD1 (5 bases). From germline, CDR1 is LNHDA and CDR2 SQIVND (reference sequence). The CDR3 length is 16 residues. The germline V and J ends were trimmed by 5 bases and 4 bases, with 20 bases remaining between them. CDR3 sequence: CASSHDSFPNFYGYTF. CDR3 coding DNA: TGTGCCAGTAGTCACGACAGCTTCCCAAACTTCTATGGCTACACCTTC.

V is TRBV4-3 and J is TRBJ1-1, with 7 bases fitting TRBD1. The V gene end was trimmed by 5 bases and the J gene end by 2 bases; junction bases not matched to a gene: 8. The CDR3 extends over 15 amino acids. The germline CDR1 and CDR2 sequences are LGHNA and YSLEER. CDR3 DNA sequence: TGCGCCAGCAGCGGAAAGGGACAGAAAAACACTGAAGCTTTCTTT. This encodes CASSGKGQKNTEAFF.

V and J are TRBV18 and TRBJ1-2; D is perhaps TRBD1 (6 bases). The length of the CDR3 is 12 residues. Germline V gene sequence: CDR1 KGHSH, CDR2 LQKENI. V dropped 3 bases and J dropped 7 bases, with 9 bases sitting between them. The CDR3 sequence: CASSPGTPGYTF. DNA of the CDR3: TGTGCCAGCTCACCCGGGACACCTGGCTACACCTTC.

The rearrangement uses TRBV7-2 and TRBJ2-2; D unclear. This CDR3 has 18 amino acids. CDR1 is SGHTA, CDR2 FQGNSA, per germline. Trimming stripped 5 bases from V and 3 bases from J, with 22 bases between. For the CDR3, the DNA is TGTGCCAGCAGCCGATGGTACTCACGAGATCGTGACACCGGGGAGCTGTTTTTT. Residues: CASSRWYSRDRDTGELFF. The variable domain in full, completed from reference TRBV7-2 and TRBJ2-2, reads GAGVSQSPSNKVTEKGKDVELRCDPISGHTALYWYRQSLGQGLEFLIYFQGNSAPDKSGLPSDRFSAERTGGSVSTLTIQRTQQEDSAVYLCASSRWYSRDRDTGELFFGEGSRLTVL.

The V call is TRBV4-1, the J call TRBJ2-3; 9 positions match TRBD2. V lost 0 bases and J lost 5; bases outside the gene matches: 12. The CDR3 length is 18 residues. The germline V gene encodes CDR1 MGHRA and CDR2 YSYEKL. CDR3 residues: CASSQEPASAGGKDTQYF. For the CDR3, the DNA is TGCGCCAGCAGCCAAGAGCCCGCATCTGCGGGAGGGAAAGATACGCAGTATTTT.

J is TRBJ1-5 and V is TRBV18, with a possible D match to TRBD1 (5 bases). Trimming removed 0 bases at V and 11 bases at J, with 11 bases between. This CDR3 is 13 amino acids long. Looked up from germline, CDR1 is KGHSH and CDR2 is LQKENI. CDR3 loop: CASSPPSQGAQHF. The CDR3, as DNA: TGTGCCAGCTCACCACCGTCTCAAGGGGCCCAGCATTTT.

The chain is built from TRBV6-6 and TRBJ2-7; 8 positions match TRBD1. The CDR3 covers 15 residues. CDR1 and CDR2 from the germline V gene are MNHNY and SVGAGI (reference sequence). Germline trimming cut 2 bases from V and 6 bases from J; bases unmatched to any gene: 9. CDR3 nucleotides: TGTGCCAGCAGTTACCCATCCGGACAGGGAGGCGAGCAGTACTTC. Translating it yields CASSYPSGQGGEQYF.

The J gene is TRBJ2-3, the V gene TRBV5-1, with 9 bases fitting TRBD2. Germline trimming cut 0 bases from V and 0 bases from J; bases unmatched to any gene: 5. The CDR3 sequence is 17 residues long. Germline V gives CDR1 SGHRS, CDR2 YFSETQ. CDR3 residues: CASSLAVAGDSTDTQYF. Here the CDR3 DNA reads TGCGCCAGCAGCTTGGCGGTAGCGGGGGATAGCACAGATACGCAGTATTTT.

V and J are TRBV5-1 and TRBJ2-5, with a tentative D call TRBD1 (5 bases). Trimming left V 2 bases short and J 4 bases short, with 18 bases between. Germline CDR1 reads SGHRS; CDR2 reads YFSETQ. CDR3 length: 16 amino acids. The CDR3, as DNA: TGCGCCAGCAGCTTACAGGTCCGATCATCGGGAGAGACCCAGTACTTC. It codes for CASSLQVRSSGETQYF.

The chain has TRBV2 and TRBJ1-1, with D perhaps matching TRBD1 (6 bases). The V end lost 1 base, the J end lost 5 bases, and 8 bases lay between the germline ends. Germline V gene sequence: CDR1 SNHLY, CDR2 FYNNEI. The CDR3 is 13 residues long. CDR3 in DNA: TGTGCCAGCAGTGAAGACAGGGTTACTGAAGCTTTCTTT. Translation: CASSEDRVTEAFF.

This sequence joins TRBV7-2 and TRBJ1-1; no definite D call. Germline lookup yields CDR1 SGHTA and CDR2 FQGNSA. The CDR3 loop spans 13 amino acids. Trimming removed 4 bases from V and 8 bases from J, with 14 bases in between. This chain's CDR3 is CASSSRLVAEAFF. The CDR3 DNA sequence: TGTGCCAGCAGCTCCCGTCTAGTCGCGGAAGCTTTCTTT.

The V and J genes are TRBV27 and TRBJ1-4, with no clear D. Germline lookup yields CDR1 MNHEY and CDR2 SMNVEV (reference sequence). This CDR3 region has 14 residues. Between the trimmed V and J ends, which lost 6 bases and 3 bases, there was a span of 11 bases. CDR3 coding DNA: TGTGCCAGCAGGTCTTTATTCGCTAATGAAAAACTGTTTTTT. Translating it yields CASRSLFANEKLFF.

In its sample, this clone was seen once. The rearrangement joins TRBV7-9 to TRBJ2-7, with 10 bases that match TRBD1. V dropped 5 bases and J dropped 4; count of bases not matched to a gene: 5. From germline, CDR1 is SEHNR and CDR2 FQNEAQ (reference sequence). The CDR3 is 14 residues long. CDR3 region: CASSTGQGGYEQYF. The CDR3 DNA reads as TGTGCCAGCAGCACCGGACAGGGGGGTTACGAGCAGTACTTC.

J is TRBJ1-2 and V is TRBV11-2; TRBD1 aligns across 8 bases. CDR3 length: 14 residues. The germline CDR1 and CDR2 sequences are SGHAT and FQNNGV. The V segment lost 0 bases and the J segment 4 bases; nucleotides outside the gene matches: 1. Here the CDR3 DNA reads TGTGCCAGCAGCTTAGACGGGACAGGCTATGGCTACACCTTC. Residues: CASSLDGTGYGYTF.

This clone was seen more than once but under ten times. The chain couples TRBV4-1 to TRBJ2-7, with 11 positions matching TRBD2. V dropped 1 base and J dropped 0; count of bases not matched to a gene: 8. Germline V gene lookup returns CDR1 MGHRA and CDR2 YSYEKL. This CDR3 has 18 amino acids. The chain's CDR3 is CASSQGLAGPGSSYEQYF. CDR3 nucleotide sequence: TGCGCCAGCAGCCAAGGACTAGCGGGACCGGGGAGCTCCTACGAGCAGTACTTC.

DNA for the CDR3: TGTGCTAGTGGTTTGGCATCCAGCTACGAGCAGTACTTC. Translating gives CASGLASSYEQYF. The chain recombines TRBV12-5 with TRBJ2-7; D is ambiguous. In germline, CDR1 is LGHNT, CDR2 FRNRAP. Deletions cut 1 base from V and 3 bases from J, with 7 bases between. The CDR3 sequence is 13 residues long.

V and J are TRBV5-1 and TRBJ2-1, with 7 bases fitting TRBD2. V shed 0 bases, J shed 9 bases, and the junction held 3 bases outside the gene matches. CDR1 and CDR2 (germline): SGHRS, YFSETQ. This CDR3 contains 13 residues. The CDR3 nucleotides are TGCGCCAGCAGCTTGGACGGGGGGACTGAGCAGTTCTTC. It translates to CASSLDGGTEQFF. Full variable domain (rest looked up from reference TRBV5-1 and TRBJ2-1): KAGVTQTPRYLIKTRGQQVTLSCSPISGHRSVSWYQQTPGQGLQFLFEYFSETQRNKGNFPGRFSGRQFSNSRSEMNVSTLELGDSALYLCASSLDGGTEQFFGPGTRLTVL.

This chain connects TRBV5-1 to TRBJ2-1; D may be TRBD1 (6 bases). The CDR3 length is 14 residues. Germline CDR1 SGHRS, CDR2 YFSETQ. Trimming cost V 0 bases and J 7 bases, with 11 bases left between them. CDR3: CASSLAERGNEQFF. The DNA of the CDR3 is TGCGCCAGCAGCTTGGCCGAAAGGGGGAATGAGCAGTTCTTC.

The chain joins TRBV5-1 to TRBJ1-1; D may be TRBD1 (5 bases). Looked up from germline, CDR1 is SGHRS and CDR2 is YFSETQ. Trimming cost V 0 bases and J 10 bases, with 13 bases left between them. The length of the CDR3 is 13 residues. The CDR3: CASSLEGPGSAFF. For the CDR3, the DNA is TGCGCCAGCAGCTTGGAGGGGCCCGGTTCAGCTTTCTTT.

This CDR3 reads CASSLQETQYF. The CDR3 DNA follows: TGTGCCAGCAGCTTACAGGAGACCCAGTACTTC. This rearrangement joins TRBV11-2 to TRBJ2-5; D not resolved. Deletions cut 2 bases from V and 5 bases from J, with 3 bases between. This CDR3 spans 11 amino acids. Germline lookup yields CDR1 SGHAT and CDR2 FQNNGV.

The chain combines TRBV11-2 with TRBJ1-5; D remains ambiguous. The CDR3 spans 15 residues. Germline V CDR1 and CDR2: SGHAT, FQNNGV. Trimming took 3 bases from V and 3 from J, leaving 12 bases between them. In nucleotides, the CDR3 is TGTGCCAGCAGCTTGGAGGCGCGCACCAATCAGCCCCAGCATTTT. Translating gives CASSLEARTNQPQHF.

The chain couples TRBV6-1 to TRBJ2-5, with no clear D. Trimming took 5 bases from V and 7 from J, leaving 20 bases between them. The CDR3 extends over 15 amino acids. Per the germline V gene, CDR1 is MNHNS and CDR2 is SASEGT. The CDR3 sequence is CASSPLALPPGTQYF. The CDR3 nucleotides read TGTGCCAGCAGTCCCCTTGCACTCCCCCCGGGGACCCAGTACTTC.

The V call is TRBV5-4, the J call TRBJ2-7; maybe TRBD1 (8 bases). Germline V gene lookup returns CDR1 SGHNT and CDR2 YYREEE (reference sequence). The ends were cut back, 4 bases at V and 6 bases at J, with 14 bases in the middle. The CDR3 consists of 13 residues. The CDR3 region is CASSLDREGEQYF. The CDR3 coding sequence is TGTGCCAGCAGCCTGGACAGGGAGGGCGAGCAGTACTTC.